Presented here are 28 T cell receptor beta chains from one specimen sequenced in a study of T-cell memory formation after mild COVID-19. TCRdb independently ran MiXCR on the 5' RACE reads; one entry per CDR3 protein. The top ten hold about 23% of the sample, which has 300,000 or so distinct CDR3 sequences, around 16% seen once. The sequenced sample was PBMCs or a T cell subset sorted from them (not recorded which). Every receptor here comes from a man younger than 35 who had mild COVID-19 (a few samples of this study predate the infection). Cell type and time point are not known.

The CDR3 region has the DNA TGTGCCTCCGGACAACGAAACACTGAAGCTTTCTTT. This sequence encodes CASGQRNTEAFF. The rearrangement joins TRBV12-3 or TRBV12-4 to TRBJ1-1; possible D gene TRBD1, 5 bases. This CDR3 is 12 amino acids long. The germline V and J ends were trimmed by 11 bases and 2 bases, with 12 bases remaining between them.

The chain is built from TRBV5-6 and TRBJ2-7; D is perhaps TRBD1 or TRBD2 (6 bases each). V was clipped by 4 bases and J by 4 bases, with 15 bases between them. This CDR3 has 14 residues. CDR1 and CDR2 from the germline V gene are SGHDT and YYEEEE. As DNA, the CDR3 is TGTGCCAGCAGCGACGAGGGGGGTCGGTACGAGCAGTACTTC. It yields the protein CASSDEGGRYEQYF.

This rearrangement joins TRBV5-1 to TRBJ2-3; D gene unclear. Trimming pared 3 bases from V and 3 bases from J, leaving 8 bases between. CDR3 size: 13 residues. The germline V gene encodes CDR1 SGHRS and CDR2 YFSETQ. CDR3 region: CASSSSLTDTQYF. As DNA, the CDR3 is TGCGCCAGCAGCTCGTCACTAACAGATACGCAGTATTTT.

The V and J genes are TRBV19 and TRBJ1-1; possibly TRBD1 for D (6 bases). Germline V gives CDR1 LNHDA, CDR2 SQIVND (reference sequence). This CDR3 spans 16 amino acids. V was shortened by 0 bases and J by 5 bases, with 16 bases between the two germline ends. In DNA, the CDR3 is TGTGCCAGTAGTATAGATCGGGCGGCTAGGGGGACTGAAGCTTTCTTT. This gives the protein CASSIDRAARGTEAFF.

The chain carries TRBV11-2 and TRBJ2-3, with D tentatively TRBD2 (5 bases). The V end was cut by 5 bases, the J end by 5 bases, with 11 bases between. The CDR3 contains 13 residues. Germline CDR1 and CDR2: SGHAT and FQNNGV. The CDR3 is CASSRSAGDTQYF. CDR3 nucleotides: TGTGCCAGCAGCCGATCGGCGGGAGATACGCAGTATTTT.

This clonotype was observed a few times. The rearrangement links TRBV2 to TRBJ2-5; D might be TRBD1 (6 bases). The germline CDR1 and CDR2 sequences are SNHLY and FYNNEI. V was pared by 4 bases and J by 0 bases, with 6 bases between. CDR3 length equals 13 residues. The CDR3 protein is CASSGDNQETQYF. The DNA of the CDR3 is TGTGCCAGCAGTGGGGACAACCAAGAGACCCAGTACTTC.

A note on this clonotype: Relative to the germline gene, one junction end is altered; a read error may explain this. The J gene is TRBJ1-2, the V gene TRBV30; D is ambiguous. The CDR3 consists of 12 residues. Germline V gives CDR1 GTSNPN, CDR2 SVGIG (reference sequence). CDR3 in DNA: TGCGGCGGCAGTCCCACTAACTATGGCTACACCTTC. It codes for CGGSPTNYGYTF.

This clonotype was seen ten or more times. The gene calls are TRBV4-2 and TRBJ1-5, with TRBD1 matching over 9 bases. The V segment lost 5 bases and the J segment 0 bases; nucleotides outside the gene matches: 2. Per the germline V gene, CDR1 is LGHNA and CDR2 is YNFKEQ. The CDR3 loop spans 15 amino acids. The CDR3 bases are TGTGCCAGCAGCTCACAGGGGGCTAGCAATCAGCCCCAGCATTTT. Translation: CASSSQGASNQPQHF.

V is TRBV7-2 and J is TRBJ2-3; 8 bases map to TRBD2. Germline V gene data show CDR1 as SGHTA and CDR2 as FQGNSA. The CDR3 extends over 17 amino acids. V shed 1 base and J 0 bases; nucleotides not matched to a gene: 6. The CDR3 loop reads CASSLDGSGASTDTQYF. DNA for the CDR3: TGTGCCAGCAGCTTAGATGGTAGCGGGGCTAGCACAGATACGCAGTATTTT.

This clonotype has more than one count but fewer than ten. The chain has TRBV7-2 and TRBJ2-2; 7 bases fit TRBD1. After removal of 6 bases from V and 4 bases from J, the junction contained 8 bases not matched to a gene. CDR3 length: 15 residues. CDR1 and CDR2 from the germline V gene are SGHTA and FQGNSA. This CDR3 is CASRFSQGVTGELFF. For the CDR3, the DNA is TGTGCCAGCAGGTTTTCGCAGGGGGTCACCGGGGAGCTGTTTTTT.

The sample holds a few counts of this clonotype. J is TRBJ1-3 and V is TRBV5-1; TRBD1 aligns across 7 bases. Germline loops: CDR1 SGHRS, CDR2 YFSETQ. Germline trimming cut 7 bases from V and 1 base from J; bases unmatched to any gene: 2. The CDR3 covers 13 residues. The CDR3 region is CASAQGSGNTIYF. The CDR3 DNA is TGCGCCAGCGCACAGGGGTCTGGAAACACCATATATTTT. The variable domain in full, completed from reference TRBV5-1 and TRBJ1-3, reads KAGVTQTPRYLIKTRGQQVTLSCSPISGHRSVSWYQQTPGQGLQFLFEYFSETQRNKGNFPGRFSGRQFSNSRSEMNVSTLELGDSALYLCASAQGSGNTIYFGEGSWLTVV.

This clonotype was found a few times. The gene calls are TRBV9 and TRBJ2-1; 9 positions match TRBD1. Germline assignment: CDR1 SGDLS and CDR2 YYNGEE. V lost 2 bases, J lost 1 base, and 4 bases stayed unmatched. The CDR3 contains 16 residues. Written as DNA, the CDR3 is TGTGCCAGCAGCGTGCAGGGGACAGGGTCCTACAATGAGCAGTTCTTC. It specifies CASSVQGTGSYNEQFF.

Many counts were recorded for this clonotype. This CDR3 reads CASSTMGARKDTQYF. CDR3 DNA: TGTGCCAGCTCCACGATGGGGGCGAGAAAAGATACGCAGTATTTT. The chain carries TRBV18 and TRBJ2-3; TRBD1 might be the D (6 bases). Trimming cost V 6 bases and J 5 bases, with 18 bases left between them. The germline V gene has CDR1 KGHSH and CDR2 LQKENI. This CDR3 region has 15 residues.

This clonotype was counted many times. The DNA of the CDR3 is TGCGCCAGCAGCCAGTCTACGGGGGCAACCAAGAGAGCCCAGTACTTC. Encoded protein: CASSQSTGATKRAQYF. This chain connects TRBV4-3 to TRBJ2-5; D may match TRBD1 or TRBD2 (6 bases each). The germline V and J ends were trimmed by 3 bases and 9 bases, with 23 bases remaining between them. Germline CDR1 and CDR2: LGHNA and YSLEER. The CDR3 is 16 amino acids.

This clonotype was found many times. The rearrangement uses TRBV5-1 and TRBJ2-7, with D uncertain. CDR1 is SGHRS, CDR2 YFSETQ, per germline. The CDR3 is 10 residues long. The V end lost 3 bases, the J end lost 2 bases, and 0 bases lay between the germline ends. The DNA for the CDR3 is TGCGCCAGCAGCTCCTACGAGCAGTACGTC. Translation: CASSSYEQYV.

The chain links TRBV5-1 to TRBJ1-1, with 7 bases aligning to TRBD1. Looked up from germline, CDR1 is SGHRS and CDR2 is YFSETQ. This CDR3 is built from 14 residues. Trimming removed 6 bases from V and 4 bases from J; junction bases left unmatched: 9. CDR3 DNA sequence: TGCGCCAGCAATAGTAACAGGGGAGGCACTGAAGCTTTCTTT. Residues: CASNSNRGGTEAFF.

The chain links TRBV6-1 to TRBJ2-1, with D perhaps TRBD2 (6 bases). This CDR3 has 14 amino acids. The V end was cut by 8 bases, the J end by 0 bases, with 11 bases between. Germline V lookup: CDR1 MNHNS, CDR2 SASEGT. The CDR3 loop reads CASGGRSSYNEQFF. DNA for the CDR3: TGTGCCAGCGGGGGGAGAAGCTCCTACAATGAGCAGTTCTTC.

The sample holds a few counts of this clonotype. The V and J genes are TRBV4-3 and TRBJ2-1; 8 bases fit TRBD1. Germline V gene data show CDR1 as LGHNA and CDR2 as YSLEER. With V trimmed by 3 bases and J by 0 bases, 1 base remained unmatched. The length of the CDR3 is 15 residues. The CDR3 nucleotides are TGCGCCAGCAGCCACGGACAGGGCTCCTACAATGAGCAGTTCTTC. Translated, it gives CASSHGQGSYNEQFF.

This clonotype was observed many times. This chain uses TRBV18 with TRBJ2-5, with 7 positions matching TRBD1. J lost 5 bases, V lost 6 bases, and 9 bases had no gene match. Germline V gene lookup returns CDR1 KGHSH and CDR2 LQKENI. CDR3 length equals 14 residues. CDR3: CASSSTPRGETQYF. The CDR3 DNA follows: TGTGCCAGCTCGTCCACGCCCAGGGGGGAGACCCAGTACTTC.

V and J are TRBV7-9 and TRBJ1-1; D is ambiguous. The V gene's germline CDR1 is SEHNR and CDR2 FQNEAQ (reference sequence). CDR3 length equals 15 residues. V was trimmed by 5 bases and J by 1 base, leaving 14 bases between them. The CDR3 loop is CASSTHRSGNTEAFF. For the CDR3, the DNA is TGTGCCAGCAGCACGCACCGTTCGGGGAACACTGAAGCTTTCTTT.

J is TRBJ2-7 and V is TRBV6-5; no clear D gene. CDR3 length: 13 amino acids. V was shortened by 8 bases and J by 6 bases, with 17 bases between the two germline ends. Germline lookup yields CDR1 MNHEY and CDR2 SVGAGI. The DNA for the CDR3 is TGTGCCAGCTCGTTCCATCTAAGTCCCGAGCAGTACTTC. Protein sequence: CASSFHLSPEQYF.

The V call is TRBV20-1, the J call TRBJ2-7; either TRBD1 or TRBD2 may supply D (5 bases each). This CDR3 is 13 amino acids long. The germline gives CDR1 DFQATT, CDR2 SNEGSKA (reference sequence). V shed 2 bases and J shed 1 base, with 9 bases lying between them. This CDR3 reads CSARRDGSYEQYV. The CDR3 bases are TGCAGTGCTAGAAGGGACGGATCCTACGAGCAGTACGTC.

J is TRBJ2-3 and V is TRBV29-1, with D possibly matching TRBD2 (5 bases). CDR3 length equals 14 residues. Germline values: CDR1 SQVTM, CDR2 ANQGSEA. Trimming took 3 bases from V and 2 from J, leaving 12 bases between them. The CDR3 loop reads CSVDGNLSTDTQYF. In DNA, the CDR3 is TGCAGCGTTGACGGGAATCTATCCACAGATACGCAGTATTTT.

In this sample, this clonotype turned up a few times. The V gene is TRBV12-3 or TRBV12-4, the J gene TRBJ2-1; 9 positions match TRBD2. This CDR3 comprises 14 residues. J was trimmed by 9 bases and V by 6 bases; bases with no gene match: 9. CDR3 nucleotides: TGTGCCAGCAGGGGAGCGGGGGGCCTTGGTGAGCAGTTCTTC. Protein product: CASRGAGGLGEQFF.

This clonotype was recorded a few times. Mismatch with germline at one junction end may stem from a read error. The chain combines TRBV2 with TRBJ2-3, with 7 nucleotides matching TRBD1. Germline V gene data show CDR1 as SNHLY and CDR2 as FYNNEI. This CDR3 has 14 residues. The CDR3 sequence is CASNRQGPTGTQYF. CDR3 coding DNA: TGTGCCAGCAACCGACAGGGCCCCACAGGTACGCAGTATTTT.

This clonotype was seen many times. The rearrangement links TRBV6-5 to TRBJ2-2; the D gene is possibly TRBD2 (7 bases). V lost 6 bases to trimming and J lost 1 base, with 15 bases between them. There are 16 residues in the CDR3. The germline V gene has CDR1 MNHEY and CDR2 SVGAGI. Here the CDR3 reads CASRSIGGRNTGELFF. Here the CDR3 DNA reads TGTGCCAGCAGAAGTATCGGGGGGCGGAACACCGGGGAGCTGTTTTTT.

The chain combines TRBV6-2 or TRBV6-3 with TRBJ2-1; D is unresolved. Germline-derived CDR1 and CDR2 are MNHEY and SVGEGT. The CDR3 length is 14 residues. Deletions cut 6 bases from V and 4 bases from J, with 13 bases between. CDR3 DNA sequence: TGTGCCAGCAGCTTCAGACAAAAGTACAATGAGCAGTTCTTC. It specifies CASSFRQKYNEQFF.

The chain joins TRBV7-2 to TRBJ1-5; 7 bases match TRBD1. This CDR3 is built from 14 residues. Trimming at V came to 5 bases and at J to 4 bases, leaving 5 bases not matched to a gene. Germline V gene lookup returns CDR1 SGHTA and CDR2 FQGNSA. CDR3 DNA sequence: TGTGCCAGCAGCCGTACAGGGGTAAATCAGCCCCAGCATTTT. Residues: CASSRTGVNQPQHF.